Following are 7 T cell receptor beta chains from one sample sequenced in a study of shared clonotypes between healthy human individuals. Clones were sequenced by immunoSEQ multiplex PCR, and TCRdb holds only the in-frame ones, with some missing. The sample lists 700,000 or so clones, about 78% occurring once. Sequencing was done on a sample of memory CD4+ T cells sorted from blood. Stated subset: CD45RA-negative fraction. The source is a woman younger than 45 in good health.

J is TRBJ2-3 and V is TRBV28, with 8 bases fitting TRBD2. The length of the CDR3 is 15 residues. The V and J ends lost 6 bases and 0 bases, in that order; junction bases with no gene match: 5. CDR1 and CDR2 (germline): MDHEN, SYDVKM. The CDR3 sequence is CASSLRLASTDTQYF. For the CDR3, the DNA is TGTGCCAGCAGCCTCAGACTAGCGAGCACAGATACGCAGTATTTT.

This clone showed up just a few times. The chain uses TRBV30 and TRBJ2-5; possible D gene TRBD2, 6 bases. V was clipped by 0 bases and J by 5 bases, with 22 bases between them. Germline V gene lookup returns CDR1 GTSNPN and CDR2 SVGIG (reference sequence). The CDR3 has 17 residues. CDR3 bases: TGTGCCTGGAGTGTAGGTACGGGAGCGCAAATGGGGGAGACCCAGTACTTC. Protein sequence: CAWSVGTGAQMGETQYF.

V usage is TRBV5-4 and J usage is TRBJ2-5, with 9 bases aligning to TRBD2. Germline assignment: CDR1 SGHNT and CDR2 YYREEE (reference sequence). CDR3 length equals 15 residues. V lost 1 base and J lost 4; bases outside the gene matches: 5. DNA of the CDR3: TGTGCCAGCAGCTTGCGTAGCGGGAGATTAGAGACCCAGTACTTC. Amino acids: CASSLRSGRLETQYF.

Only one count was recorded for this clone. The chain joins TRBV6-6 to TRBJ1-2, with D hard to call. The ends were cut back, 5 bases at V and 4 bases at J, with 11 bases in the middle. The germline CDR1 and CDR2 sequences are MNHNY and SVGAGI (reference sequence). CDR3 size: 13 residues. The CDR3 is CASSASEGYGYTF. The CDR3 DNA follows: TGTGCCAGCAGTGCATCGGAAGGCTATGGCTACACCTTC.

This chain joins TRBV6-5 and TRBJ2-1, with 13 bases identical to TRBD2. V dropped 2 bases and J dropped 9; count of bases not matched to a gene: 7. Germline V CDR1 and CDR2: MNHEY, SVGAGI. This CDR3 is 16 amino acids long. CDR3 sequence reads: CASSYGGTSGTVEQFF. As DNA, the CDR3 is TGTGCCAGCAGTTACGGGGGGACTAGCGGGACCGTTGAGCAGTTCTTC.

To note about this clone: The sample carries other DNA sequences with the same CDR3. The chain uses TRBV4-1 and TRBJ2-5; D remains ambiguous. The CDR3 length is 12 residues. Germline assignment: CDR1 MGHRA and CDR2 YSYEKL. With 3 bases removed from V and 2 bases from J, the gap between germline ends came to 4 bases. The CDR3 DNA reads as TGCGCCAGCAGCCAGCCTCAAGAGACCCAGTACTTC. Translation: CASSQPQETQYF.

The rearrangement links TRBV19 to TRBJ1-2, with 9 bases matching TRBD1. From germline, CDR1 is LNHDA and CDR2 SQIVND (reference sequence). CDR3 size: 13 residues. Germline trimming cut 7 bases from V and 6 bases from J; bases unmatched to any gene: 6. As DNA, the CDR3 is TGTGCCAGTACGAACAGGGGGCAAAATGGCTACACCTTC. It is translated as CASTNRGQNGYTF.